A selection of T cell receptor beta chains follows, all from one sample in a study of T-cell memory formation after mild COVID-19. TCRdb redid the calling of the 5' RACE reads with MiXCR, one entry per CDR3 protein. The sample yields some 260,000 distinct CDR3 sequences, about a sixth seen once. The sample consisted of PBMCs or a T cell subset sorted from them (not recorded which). These receptors were collected from a man aged 18 to 29 who had mild COVID-19 (a few samples of this study predate the infection). Cell type and time point are not known. Both conserved end residues are part of each CDR3. Fields, in order: D gene, CDR3 length, V gene, J gene, clone size, CDR3 protein, CDR3 DNA. The D gene is left open where the match is weak. Only part of the rows carry a size: once, few, many, or a class if the clone is expanded.

d_call: TRBD1
cdr3_length: 14
v_call: TRBV7-2
j_call: TRBJ1-1
clone_size: -
cdr3_aa: CASSFRDRPTEAFF
cdr3_nt: TGTGCCAGCAGCTTTAGGGACAGACCCACTGAAGCTTTCTTT

d_call: -
cdr3_length: 16
v_call: TRBV6-5
j_call: TRBJ1-2
clone_size: few
cdr3_aa: CASSLQGGGLNYGYTF
cdr3_nt: TGTGCCAGCAGCCTCCAAGGGGGTGGATTAAACTATGGCTACACCTTC

d_call: -
cdr3_length: 13
v_call: TRBV12-3/TRBV12-4
j_call: TRBJ2-7
clone_size: few
cdr3_aa: CASSAQGVYEQYF
cdr3_nt: TGTGCCAGCAGTGCACAGGGTGTCTACGAGCAGTACTTC

d_call: TRBD1
cdr3_length: 14
v_call: TRBV6-2/TRBV6-3
j_call: TRBJ1-2
clone_size: few
cdr3_aa: CASSARTGNYGYTF
cdr3_nt: TGTGCCAGCAGCGCCCGGACAGGGAACTATGGCTACACCTTC

d_call: -
cdr3_length: 14
v_call: TRBV4-3
j_call: TRBJ2-1
clone_size: many
cdr3_aa: CASRPKPGHDEQFF
cdr3_nt: TGCGCCAGCAGACCTAAGCCGGGACACGATGAGCAGTTCTTC

d_call: -
cdr3_length: 15
v_call: TRBV20-1
j_call: TRBJ2-1
clone_size: -
cdr3_aa: CSARDLERTYNEQFF
cdr3_nt: TGCAGTGCTAGAGATCTGGAGAGGACCTACAATGAGCAGTTCTTC

d_call: -
cdr3_length: 15
v_call: TRBV2
j_call: TRBJ1-5
clone_size: -
cdr3_aa: CASSGWVIGNQPQHF
cdr3_nt: TGTGCCAGTTCCGGATGGGTTATCGGCAATCAGCCCCAGCATTTT

d_call: -
cdr3_length: 13
v_call: TRBV6-2/TRBV6-3
j_call: TRBJ2-5
clone_size: few
cdr3_aa: CASRATGQETQYF
cdr3_nt: TGTGCCAGCAGGGCGACAGGACAAGAGACCCAGTACTTC

d_call: -
cdr3_length: 13
v_call: TRBV2
j_call: TRBJ1-1
clone_size: many
cdr3_aa: CASSVQPNTEAFF
cdr3_nt: TGTGCCAGCAGTGTCCAGCCTAACACTGAAGCTTTCTTT

d_call: TRBD2
cdr3_length: 14
v_call: TRBV7-9
j_call: TRBJ2-3
clone_size: few
cdr3_aa: CASSLGTRRDTQYF
cdr3_nt: TGTGCCAGCAGCCTAGGGACTAGACGAGATACGCAGTATTTT

d_call: -
cdr3_length: 16
v_call: TRBV11-2
j_call: TRBJ2-2
clone_size: -
cdr3_aa: CASNLPEGANTGELFF
cdr3_nt: TGTGCCAGCAACCTACCTGAGGGGGCGAACACCGGGGAGCTGTTTTTT

d_call: TRBD1
cdr3_length: 13
v_call: TRBV5-1
j_call: TRBJ2-7
clone_size: many
cdr3_aa: CASSSGQGIEQYF
cdr3_nt: TGCGCCAGCAGCTCGGGACAGGGTATCGAGCAGTACTTC

d_call: -
cdr3_length: 13
v_call: TRBV14
j_call: TRBJ1-6
clone_size: -
cdr3_aa: CASSRETRSPLHF
cdr3_nt: TGTGCCAGCAGCCGAGAGACAAGATCACCCCTCCACTTT

d_call: -
cdr3_length: 12
v_call: TRBV12-3/TRBV12-4
j_call: TRBJ1-1
clone_size: -
cdr3_aa: CASSGRGTEAFF
cdr3_nt: TGTGCCAGCAGCGGTAGGGGGACTGAAGCTTTCTTT

d_call: -
cdr3_length: 13
v_call: TRBV20-1
j_call: TRBJ2-3
clone_size: few
cdr3_aa: CSAWDTDTDTQYF
cdr3_nt: TGCAGTGCTTGGGACACGGACACAGATACGCAGTATTTT

d_call: TRBD2
cdr3_length: 15
v_call: TRBV20-1
j_call: TRBJ2-1
clone_size: -
cdr3_aa: CSASPLAGFHNEQFF
cdr3_nt: TGCAGTGCTTCCCCACTAGCGGGGTTTCACAATGAGCAGTTCTTC

d_call: -
cdr3_length: 12
v_call: TRBV6-5
j_call: TRBJ1-6
clone_size: few
cdr3_aa: CASQRSNSPLHF
cdr3_nt: TGTGCCAGTCAGAGGAGCAATTCACCCCTCCACTTT

d_call: TRBD1
cdr3_length: 14
v_call: TRBV5-1
j_call: TRBJ1-6
clone_size: many
cdr3_aa: CASSLAGQRSPLHF
cdr3_nt: TGCGCCAGCAGCTTGGCGGGACAGCGCTCACCCCTCCACTTT

d_call: -
cdr3_length: 13
v_call: TRBV11-2
j_call: TRBJ2-3
clone_size: many
cdr3_aa: CASSWDSTDTQYF
cdr3_nt: TGTGCCAGCAGCTGGGACAGCACAGATACGCAGTATTTT

d_call: -
cdr3_length: 17
v_call: TRBV4-1
j_call: TRBJ2-3
clone_size: -
cdr3_aa: CASSQPTEGTSTDTQYF
cdr3_nt: TGCGCCAGCAGCCAGCCGACCGAGGGGACTAGCACAGATACGCAGTATTTT

d_call: TRBD2
cdr3_length: 19
v_call: TRBV6-5
j_call: TRBJ2-3
clone_size: many
cdr3_aa: CASSPPGLAGARSTDTQYF
cdr3_nt: TGTGCCAGCAGTCCACCGGGACTAGCGGGGGCTAGGAGCACAGATACGCAGTATTTT

d_call: -
cdr3_length: 11
v_call: TRBV12-3/TRBV12-4
j_call: TRBJ1-2
clone_size: -
cdr3_aa: CASGANYGYTF
cdr3_nt: TGTGCCAGTGGGGCTAACTATGGCTACACCTTC

d_call: TRBD2
cdr3_length: 16
v_call: TRBV7-9
j_call: TRBJ2-7
clone_size: -
cdr3_aa: CASSGGGAGAVYEQYF
cdr3_nt: TGTGCCAGCAGCGGAGGGGGAGCGGGGGCGGTCTACGAGCAGTACTTC

d_call: -
cdr3_length: 15
v_call: TRBV18
j_call: TRBJ2-7
clone_size: few
cdr3_aa: CASSPLRGRNYEQYF
cdr3_nt: TGTGCCAGCTCACCACTTCGCGGGCGTAACTACGAGCAGTACTTC

d_call: -
cdr3_length: 13
v_call: TRBV7-9
j_call: TRBJ2-7
clone_size: few
cdr3_aa: CASSLGEGREQYF
cdr3_nt: TGTGCCAGCAGCTTAGGGGAAGGGCGCGAGCAGTACTTC

d_call: -
cdr3_length: 14
v_call: TRBV7-7
j_call: TRBJ2-2
clone_size: few
cdr3_aa: CASSHQTTSGELFF
cdr3_nt: TGTGCTAGCAGCCACCAAACGACGAGCGGGGAGCTGTTTTTT

d_call: -
cdr3_length: 13
v_call: TRBV10-3
j_call: TRBJ2-5
clone_size: -
cdr3_aa: CAISNQAQAAQYF
cdr3_nt: TGTGCCATCAGTAATCAGGCTCAAGCGGCCCAGTACTTC

d_call: -
cdr3_length: 13
v_call: TRBV9
j_call: TRBJ1-2
clone_size: -
cdr3_aa: CASSAPHRYGYTF
cdr3_nt: TGTGCCAGCAGCGCCCCTCACCGCTATGGCTACACCTTC

d_call: TRBD1
cdr3_length: 15
v_call: TRBV6-1
j_call: TRBJ2-5
clone_size: -
cdr3_aa: CASSDGTGNKETQYF
cdr3_nt: TGTGCCAGCAGTGATGGGACAGGGAATAAAGAGACCCAGTACTTC

d_call: -
cdr3_length: 13
v_call: TRBV5-1
j_call: TRBJ1-2
clone_size: -
cdr3_aa: CASSSEANYGYTF
cdr3_nt: TGCGCCAGCAGCTCCGAGGCCAACTATGGCTACACCTTC

d_call: TRBD2
cdr3_length: 16
v_call: TRBV15
j_call: TRBJ2-1
clone_size: -
cdr3_aa: CATSRDQAGGQDEQFF
cdr3_nt: TGTGCCACCAGCAGAGATCAGGCGGGGGGGCAGGATGAGCAGTTCTTC

d_call: TRBD2
cdr3_length: 14
v_call: TRBV5-1
j_call: TRBJ2-2
clone_size: -
cdr3_aa: CASSRGGPPGELFF
cdr3_nt: TGCGCCAGCAGTCGGGGGGGCCCCCCCGGGGAGCTGTTTTTT

d_call: -
cdr3_length: 12
v_call: TRBV6-1
j_call: TRBJ1-5
clone_size: -
cdr3_aa: CATRQEGQPQHF
cdr3_nt: TGTGCCACCCGACAGGAGGGTCAGCCCCAGCATTTT

d_call: -
cdr3_length: 14
v_call: TRBV5-4
j_call: TRBJ1-3
clone_size: many
cdr3_aa: CASSSEGGSNTIYF
cdr3_nt: TGTGCCAGCAGCTCGGAGGGGGGGAGTAACACCATATATTTT

d_call: TRBD1
cdr3_length: 15
v_call: TRBV19
j_call: TRBJ1-5
clone_size: few
cdr3_aa: CASIDRGYSNQPQHF
cdr3_nt: TGTGCCAGTATCGACAGGGGATATAGCAATCAGCCCCAGCATTTT

d_call: -
cdr3_length: 15
v_call: TRBV7-2
j_call: TRBJ2-5
clone_size: few
cdr3_aa: CASSLAQRGGETQYF
cdr3_nt: TGTGCCAGCAGCTTAGCGCAAAGGGGGGGCGAGACCCAGTACTTC

d_call: TRBD1
cdr3_length: 16
v_call: TRBV5-1
j_call: TRBJ2-7
clone_size: -
cdr3_aa: CASSLTGTGDSYEQYF
cdr3_nt: TGCGCCAGCAGCCTAACCGGGACAGGGGACTCCTACGAGCAGTACTTC

d_call: -
cdr3_length: 14
v_call: TRBV11-2
j_call: TRBJ1-1
clone_size: few
cdr3_aa: CASSLTERGTEAFF
cdr3_nt: TGTGCCAGCAGCTTAACTGAGCGGGGCACTGAAGCTTTCTTT

d_call: -
cdr3_length: 13
v_call: TRBV3-1
j_call: TRBJ2-5
clone_size: few
cdr3_aa: CASSHRNQETQYF
cdr3_nt: TGTGCCAGCAGCCACAGGAACCAAGAGACCCAGTACTTC

d_call: TRBD2
cdr3_length: 14
v_call: TRBV7-2
j_call: TRBJ2-5
clone_size: few
cdr3_aa: CASSSGTSSETQYF
cdr3_nt: TGTGCCAGCAGCTCGGGGACTAGCTCAGAGACCCAGTACTTC

d_call: -
cdr3_length: 13
v_call: TRBV29-1
j_call: TRBJ1-1
clone_size: few
cdr3_aa: CSVVSREGTEAFF
cdr3_nt: TGCAGCGTTGTGTCCAGGGAGGGCACTGAAGCTTTCTTT

d_call: TRBD1
cdr3_length: 12
v_call: TRBV29-1
j_call: TRBJ1-1
clone_size: -
cdr3_aa: CSADRGNAEAFF
cdr3_nt: TGCAGCGCGGACAGGGGGAACGCTGAAGCTTTCTTT

d_call: TRBD1
cdr3_length: 15
v_call: TRBV5-4
j_call: TRBJ2-3
clone_size: -
cdr3_aa: CASSPGQGVQDTQYF
cdr3_nt: TGTGCCAGCAGCCCGGGACAGGGAGTACAAGATACGCAGTATTTT

d_call: -
cdr3_length: 13
v_call: TRBV7-2
j_call: TRBJ1-2
clone_size: many
cdr3_aa: CASSLGRVDGYTF
cdr3_nt: TGTGCCAGCAGCTTGGGCAGGGTGGATGGCTACACCTTC

d_call: -
cdr3_length: 14
v_call: TRBV7-9
j_call: TRBJ1-1
clone_size: -
cdr3_aa: CASSLVSGPPEAFF
cdr3_nt: TGTGCCAGCAGCTTAGTTTCGGGGCCCCCTGAAGCTTTCTTT

d_call: TRBD1
cdr3_length: 18
v_call: TRBV7-9
j_call: TRBJ1-2
clone_size: few
cdr3_aa: CASSLGRRTGGRVDGYTF
cdr3_nt: TGTGCCAGCAGCTTAGGCCGGCGGACAGGGGGTCGGGTCGATGGCTACACCTTC

d_call: -
cdr3_length: 12
v_call: TRBV4-3
j_call: TRBJ2-5
clone_size: few
cdr3_aa: CASSHSGETQYF
cdr3_nt: TGCGCCAGCAGCCACTCAGGAGAGACCCAGTACTTC

d_call: -
cdr3_length: 14
v_call: TRBV7-2
j_call: TRBJ1-2
clone_size: few
cdr3_aa: CASSPTGRDYGYTF
cdr3_nt: TGTGCCAGCAGCCCAACAGGGAGAGACTATGGCTACACCTTC

d_call: -
cdr3_length: 15
v_call: TRBV20-1
j_call: TRBJ2-3
clone_size: -
cdr3_aa: CSASGSARGADTQYF
cdr3_nt: TGCAGTGCTAGTGGTTCGGCACGAGGGGCAGATACGCAGTATTTT

d_call: -
cdr3_length: 16
v_call: TRBV6-5
j_call: TRBJ1-6
clone_size: -
cdr3_aa: CASSYRGSGFNSPLHF
cdr3_nt: TGTGCCAGCAGTTACAGGGGGTCTGGGTTTAATTCACCCCTCCACTTT